A selection of T cell receptor beta chains follows, all from one sample in a study of beta chain features in type 1 diabetes. Some clones are missing from TCRdb's copy, which holds only in-frame ones; the method was immunoSEQ multiplex PCR. The data show some 360,000 clones, 8% to 10% seen once. The sequenced sample consisted of central memory CD4+ T cells from blood. Source of these receptors: a man younger than 40 with type 1 diabetes. The CDR3 runs from the conserved cysteine through the conserved F or W. Fields, in order: D gene, J gene, V gene, clone size, CDR3 DNA, CDR3 protein. The D gene is left open where the match is weak. Rows give clone size only sometimes, using once, few, many, or a class for an expanded clone.

D gene: .
J gene: TRBJ2-7
V gene: TRBV20-1
clone size: few
CDR3 DNA: TGCAGTGCTAGGAGGGAGAACGAGCAGTACTTC
CDR3 protein: CSARRENEQYF

D gene: .
J gene: TRBJ1-2
V gene: TRBV7-2
clone size: .
CDR3 DNA: TGTGCCAGCAGCTTAACCGGGTACTATGGCTACACCTTC
CDR3 protein: CASSLTGYYGYTF

D gene: .
J gene: TRBJ2-5
V gene: TRBV7-2
clone size: many
CDR3 DNA: TGTGCCAGCAGAGGACCAGCGCCCAGAGAGACCCAGTACTTC
CDR3 protein: CASRGPAPRETQYF

D gene: TRBD1
J gene: TRBJ2-7
V gene: TRBV9
clone size: once
CDR3 DNA: TGTGCCAGCAGCGTCGCGGGGACAGGGGTCTACGAGCAGTACTTC
CDR3 protein: CASSVAGTGVYEQYF

D gene: .
J gene: TRBJ2-6
V gene: TRBV5-4
clone size: .
CDR3 DNA: TGTGCCAGCAGCCCCCGTGAAGCTGGGGCCAACGTCCTGACTTTC
CDR3 protein: CASSPREAGANVLTF

D gene: TRBD1
J gene: TRBJ2-3
V gene: TRBV11-2
clone size: many
CDR3 DNA: TGTGCCAGCCGGGACCTGAAGGGGGCCGTGGATACGCAGTATTTT
CDR3 protein: CASRDLKGAVDTQYF

D gene: TRBD2
J gene: TRBJ2-3
V gene: TRBV7-9
clone size: .
CDR3 DNA: TGTGCCAGCAGCCCAGGGACTAGCGGGAGTTCTACGCAGTATTTT
CDR3 protein: CASSPGTSGSSTQYF

D gene: TRBD1
J gene: TRBJ1-4
V gene: TRBV7-2
clone size: .
CDR3 DNA: TGTGCCAGCAGGGGAGCGGGACAGGGGAATGAAAAACTGTTTTTT
CDR3 protein: CASRGAGQGNEKLFF

D gene: TRBD1
J gene: TRBJ2-3
V gene: TRBV5-1
clone size: .
CDR3 DNA: TGCGCCAGCAGCTTGGGGATTTGGGACAGAGATACGCAGTATTTT
CDR3 protein: CASSLGIWDRDTQYF

D gene: TRBD2
J gene: TRBJ2-7
V gene: TRBV19
clone size: once
CDR3 DNA: TGTGCCAGTAGTATTGTTTCTAGCGGGAGGTCGGACGAGCAGTACTTC
CDR3 protein: CASSIVSSGRSDEQYF

D gene: .
J gene: TRBJ2-1
V gene: TRBV7-8
clone size: few
CDR3 DNA: TGTGCCAGCACCCTAAGGGGGTATAGGCGGGAATCCTACAATGAGCAGTTCTTC
CDR3 protein: CASTLRGYRRESYNEQFF

D gene: TRBD1
J gene: TRBJ2-5
V gene: TRBV9
clone size: few
CDR3 DNA: TGTGCCAGCAGCACAGGGGGCCAGGAGACCCAGTACTTC
CDR3 protein: CASSTGGQETQYF

D gene: TRBD1
J gene: TRBJ1-2
V gene: TRBV7-3
clone size: few
CDR3 DNA: TGTGCCAGCAGTCCGACAGGGGAGGACGGCTACACCTTC
CDR3 protein: CASSPTGEDGYTF

D gene: TRBD1
J gene: TRBJ1-1
V gene: TRBV6-1
clone size: .
CDR3 DNA: TGTGCCAGCAGTGCCCGGGACAGGGAAGCAGCTTTCTTT
CDR3 protein: CASSARDREAAFF

D gene: .
J gene: TRBJ2-2
V gene: TRBV4-3
clone size: few
CDR3 DNA: TGCGCCAGCAGCCAAGATACTCAGAGAACCGGGGAGCTGTTTTTT
CDR3 protein: CASSQDTQRTGELFF

D gene: TRBD1
J gene: TRBJ2-5
V gene: TRBV27
clone size: .
CDR3 DNA: TGTGCCAGCAGTGGGGACAGCGTCCAAGAGACCCAGTACTTC
CDR3 protein: CASSGDSVQETQYF

D gene: TRBD2
J gene: TRBJ2-7
V gene: TRBV29-1
clone size: .
CDR3 DNA: TGCAGCGTTGGGACTAGCGGGAGATACGAGCAGTACTTC
CDR3 protein: CSVGTSGRYEQYF

D gene: TRBD1
J gene: TRBJ1-5
V gene: TRBV4-1
clone size: few
CDR3 DNA: TGCGCCAGCAGCCAAGAGGGGTTGACAGGGAATCAGCCCCAGCATTTT
CDR3 protein: CASSQEGLTGNQPQHF

D gene: TRBD1
J gene: TRBJ1-2
V gene: TRBV6-1
clone size: few
CDR3 DNA: TGTGCCAGCAGTGGGAGGACAGGGGGCAGGGATGGCTACACCTTC
CDR3 protein: CASSGRTGGRDGYTF

D gene: .
J gene: TRBJ2-5
V gene: TRBV10-3
clone size: many
CDR3 DNA: TGTGCCATCAGTGAGGGACAGAATCAAGAGACCCAGTACTTC
CDR3 protein: CAISEGQNQETQYF

D gene: TRBD1
J gene: TRBJ1-4
V gene: TRBV7-9
clone size: .
CDR3 DNA: TGTGCCAGCAGCTTCGGACAGGGGGGAGAGGAAAAACTGTTTTTT
CDR3 protein: CASSFGQGGEEKLFF

D gene: .
J gene: TRBJ1-3
V gene: TRBV13
clone size: few
CDR3 DNA: TGTGCCAGCAGTTTGGGGAGAAACACCATATATTTT
CDR3 protein: CASSLGRNTIYF

D gene: .
J gene: TRBJ1-1
V gene: TRBV5-1
clone size: .
CDR3 DNA: TGCGCCAGCAGCTTTTCGACAGATACCCGGACTGAAGCTTTCTTT
CDR3 protein: CASSFSTDTRTEAFF

D gene: TRBD1
J gene: TRBJ2-7
V gene: TRBV9
clone size: .
CDR3 DNA: TGTGCCAGCAGCCTCGGACCGGGACAGGCTTCCTACGAGCAGTACTTC
CDR3 protein: CASSLGPGQASYEQYF

D gene: TRBD1
J gene: TRBJ1-1
V gene: TRBV19
clone size: .
CDR3 DNA: TGTGCCAGTACCTCCCCCCGACAGGGGCGGACTGAAGCTTTCTTT
CDR3 protein: CASTSPRQGRTEAFF

D gene: .
J gene: TRBJ1-2
V gene: TRBV30
clone size: .
CDR3 DNA: TGTGCCTGGAATTGGGGGCGAGGCTACACCTTC
CDR3 protein: CAWNWGRGYTF

D gene: .
J gene: TRBJ1-3
V gene: TRBV19
clone size: many
CDR3 DNA: TGTGCCAGTACCACCGTGTCGGTCAGGTCCTCTGGAAACACCATATATTTT
CDR3 protein: CASTTVSVRSSGNTIYF

D gene: .
J gene: TRBJ2-5
V gene: TRBV7-2
clone size: few
CDR3 DNA: TGTGCCAGCAGCTTAACGAGTAGCGGACAAGAGACCCAGTACTTC
CDR3 protein: CASSLTSSGQETQYF

D gene: .
J gene: TRBJ2-7
V gene: TRBV5-4
clone size: many
CDR3 DNA: TGTGCCAGCAGCCAAGGGGGCGGGAGAAGCCCCTACGAGCAGTACTTC
CDR3 protein: CASSQGGGRSPYEQYF

D gene: TRBD2
J gene: TRBJ2-1
V gene: TRBV5-4
clone size: few
CDR3 DNA: TGTGCCAGCAGCTCCCCTGAGGTAGCGGGAGGTGGCGAGCAGTTCTTC
CDR3 protein: CASSSPEVAGGGEQFF

D gene: .
J gene: TRBJ1-2
V gene: TRBV28
clone size: .
CDR3 DNA: TGTGCCAGCAGTTTATGGGCCAGGGGTATGGATGGCTACACCTTC
CDR3 protein: CASSLWARGMDGYTF

D gene: TRBD1
J gene: TRBJ1-1
V gene: TRBV28
clone size: few
CDR3 DNA: TGTGCCAGCAGGCATGCCGGGACAGCCCAGAGTTTGAACACTGAAGCTTTCTTT
CDR3 protein: CASRHAGTAQSLNTEAFF

D gene: .
J gene: TRBJ2-1
V gene: TRBV7-2
clone size: many
CDR3 DNA: TGTGCCAGCAGCTCCCTAAGGGGCAATGAGCAGTTCTTC
CDR3 protein: CASSSLRGNEQFF

D gene: .
J gene: TRBJ1-3
V gene: TRBV7-2
clone size: few
CDR3 DNA: TGTGCCAGCAGGGCGTCCGCTGGAAACACCATATATTTT
CDR3 protein: CASRASAGNTIYF

D gene: TRBD1
J gene: TRBJ1-2
V gene: TRBV10-3
clone size: few
CDR3 DNA: TGTGCCATCAGCGCCACAGGGGCGGAAGGCTACACCTTC
CDR3 protein: CAISATGAEGYTF

D gene: .
J gene: TRBJ2-1
V gene: TRBV7-6
clone size: .
CDR3 DNA: TGTGCCAGCAGCTCTCAACCCACCTACAATGAGCAGTTCTTC
CDR3 protein: CASSSQPTYNEQFF

D gene: TRBD2
J gene: TRBJ2-1
V gene: TRBV11-2
clone size: many
CDR3 DNA: TGTGCCAGCAGCCCGGGACTAGCGGGAGCCAATGAGCAGTTCTTC
CDR3 protein: CASSPGLAGANEQFF

D gene: TRBD1
J gene: TRBJ2-5
V gene: TRBV7-9
clone size: few
CDR3 DNA: TGTGCCAGCAGCTTAGGCATGGGACAGGGCCAAGAGACCCAGTACTTC
CDR3 protein: CASSLGMGQGQETQYF

D gene: TRBD2
J gene: TRBJ2-3
V gene: TRBV2
clone size: .
CDR3 DNA: TGTGCCAGCAGTTCTCTACTAGCGGGAGGGGACACAGATACGCAGTATTTT
CDR3 protein: CASSSLLAGGDTDTQYF

D gene: .
J gene: TRBJ2-5
V gene: TRBV29-1
clone size: .
CDR3 DNA: TGCAGCCCACGGGGCCCTCCCGGGGAGACCCAGTACTTC
CDR3 protein: CSPRGPPGETQYF

D gene: .
J gene: TRBJ2-3
V gene: TRBV7-9
clone size: many
CDR3 DNA: TGTGCCAGCAGAGGGGTGGCGGGACGTGATACGCAGTATTTT
CDR3 protein: CASRGVAGRDTQYF

D gene: TRBD1
J gene: TRBJ2-2
V gene: TRBV2
clone size: .
CDR3 DNA: TGTGCCAGCAGTGACAGGGGGAAGGTCGGGGAGCTGTTTTTT
CDR3 protein: CASSDRGKVGELFF

D gene: TRBD1
J gene: TRBJ2-7
V gene: TRBV6-5
clone size: .
CDR3 DNA: TGTGCCAGCAGACCAGAACCCCGACAGGGGGAGCAGTACTTC
CDR3 protein: CASRPEPRQGEQYF